The present T cell receptor beta chain was sequenced within a study of shared T cell receptors in the human thymus. This clone was seen only once. Sequencing was performed with immunoSEQ multiplex PCR; in TCRdb, only in-frame clones are kept and a portion is missing. The table lists 650,000 to 950,000 clones, 70% to 90% of them singletons. With 6 bases clipped from V and 8 bases from J, the junction kept 12 bases outside the gene matches. Germline V CDR1 and CDR2: MRHNA, SNTAGT. The CDR3 runs 15 residues. The same data also contributed to another study, on human thymus T cells.

The chain employs TRBV6-4 and TRBJ1-2; 10 bases align to TRBD1. Input material: thymocytes. This TCR was recovered from a girl in the first two years of life with a congenital heart defect. The CDR3 region is CASSQGQGNPRGYTF. The DNA of the CDR3 is TGTGCCAGCAGCCAGGGACAGGGGAACCCCCGAGGCTACACCTTC.